These 25 T cell receptor beta chains originate from one sample sequenced in a study of somatic mutations in cytotoxic T cells in rheumatoid arthritis. Sequencing was performed with immunoSEQ multiplex PCR; in TCRdb, only in-frame clones are kept and a portion is missing. Among about 15,000 clones listed, 75% to 95% were seen once. The sequencing input was CD4+ T cells sorted from blood. The source of these receptors is a man between 65 and 85 years old with rheumatoid arthritis.

The chain couples TRBV7-7 to TRBJ2-5, with 7 bases fitting TRBD2. Germline values: CDR1 SSHAT, CDR2 FNYEAQ (reference sequence). The ends lost 3 bases at V and 2 bases at J; junction bases unmatched: 6. The CDR3 has 15 amino acids. CDR3 amino acids: CASSLGGSSQETQYF. CDR3 DNA: TGTGCCAGCAGCTTGGGGGGGTCGAGTCAAGAGACCCAGTACTTC.

The V call is TRBV5-4, the J call TRBJ1-1; D gene ambiguous. This CDR3 has 15 amino acids. Trimming cost V 4 bases and J 5 bases, with 18 bases left between them. CDR1 and CDR2 (germline): SGHNT, YYREEE (reference sequence). The DNA for the CDR3 is TGTGCCAGCAGCAAGGCGAGCGGGATGTGGACTGAAGCTTTCTTT. This codes for CASSKASGMWTEAFF.

CDR3 protein: CASSTGTGSHEKLFF. In DNA, the CDR3 is TGTGCCAGCAGCACGGGGACAGGGAGTCATGAAAAACTGTTTTTT. This sequence joins TRBV5-5 and TRBJ1-4; 9 positions agree with TRBD1. Losses at the gene ends were 4 bases for V and 6 bases for J; bases not matched to a gene: 7. CDR3 size: 15 residues. Germline-derived CDR1 and CDR2 are SGHKS and YYEKEE (reference sequence).

This chain joins TRBV30 and TRBJ2-7; D might be TRBD1 (5 bases). Germline values: CDR1 GTSNPN, CDR2 SVGIG (reference sequence). Deletions cut 0 bases from V and 4 bases from J, with 13 bases between. The CDR3 runs 14 residues. In DNA, the CDR3 is TGTGCCTGGAGTGTACCGCACAGGAATTACGAGCAGTACTTC. Amino acids: CAWSVPHRNYEQYF.

The table lists this clone with a count of one. The rearrangement uses TRBV6-1 and TRBJ2-1, with a weak D call TRBD2 (6 bases). The CDR3 is 14 amino acids. V lost 3 bases and J 9 bases, leaving 15 bases between the germline ends. Germline values: CDR1 MNHNS, CDR2 SASEGT. The CDR3 protein is CASSDGGVRLEQFF. As DNA, the CDR3 is TGTGCCAGCAGTGACGGGGGAGTAAGGCTTGAGCAGTTCTTC.

The chain has TRBV4-2 and TRBJ2-1; unclear D gene. Between the trimmed V and J ends, which lost 0 bases and 5 bases, there was a span of 8 bases. Germline CDR1 reads LGHNA; CDR2 reads YNFKEQ. The CDR3 totals 14 residues. The CDR3 DNA reads as TGTGCCAGCAGCCAAGACTGGGCGAACAATGAGCAGTTCTTC. Residues: CASSQDWANNEQFF.

This chain uses TRBV7-6 with TRBJ2-7; TRBD2 matches at 10 bases. In germline, CDR1 is SGHVS, CDR2 FNYEAQ. This CDR3 comprises 16 residues. With V trimmed by 6 bases and J by 2 bases, 10 bases remained unmatched. DNA for the CDR3: TGTGCCAGCAGTCAAATGAGCGGGAGGGCCCCCTACGAGCAGTACTTC. Its protein product is CASSQMSGRAPYEQYF.

This clone appeared a single time. The J gene is TRBJ2-7, the V gene TRBV6-5; TRBD2 matches at 7 bases. CDR1 is MNHEY and CDR2 is SVGAGI in the germline V gene. This CDR3 region has 15 residues. With V trimmed by 0 bases and J by 2 bases, 4 bases remained unmatched. The CDR3 spells CASSYSASGAYEQYF. The DNA for the CDR3 is TGTGCCAGCAGTTACTCGGCTAGCGGAGCCTACGAGCAGTACTTC.

V gene TRBV28 combines with J gene TRBJ1-5, with D unresolved. Looked up from germline, CDR1 is MDHEN and CDR2 is SYDVKM. The CDR3 spans 13 residues. The V end was cut by 6 bases, the J end by 3 bases, with 9 bases between. The CDR3 coding sequence is TGTGCCAGCAGGGAGGGCCCCAATCAGCCCCAGCATTTT. It yields the protein CASREGPNQPQHF.

This clone was counted a few times. This sequence joins TRBV5-1 and TRBJ2-1, with 10 bases identical to TRBD1. The V gene's germline CDR1 is SGHRS and CDR2 YFSETQ. The CDR3 runs to 18 residues. V gave up 2 bases and J gave up 0 bases; unmatched junction bases: 8. CDR3 bases: TGCGCCAGCAGCTTCCGGGACAGGGGATCGAGCTCCTACAATGAGCAGTTCTTC. It codes for CASSFRDRGSSSYNEQFF.

This chain uses TRBV27 with TRBJ2-1; D possibly corresponds to TRBD2 (6 bases). The CDR3 has 15 residues. The V gene lost 6 bases and the J gene lost 0 bases, with 12 bases spanning the gap. Germline V gene sequence: CDR1 MNHEY, CDR2 SMNVEV (reference sequence). The CDR3 is CASSQTRTSYNEQFF. The CDR3, as DNA: TGTGCCAGCAGCCAGACTAGAACCTCCTACAATGAGCAGTTCTTC.

This rearrangement joins TRBV2 to TRBJ2-7; 9 nucleotides align to TRBD2. The germline gives CDR1 SNHLY, CDR2 FYNNEI. CDR3 length: 13 residues. Trimming took 8 bases from V and 3 from J; bases not matched to a gene: 5. The CDR3 DNA is TGTGCCAGCTCCAGCGGGAGGAACTACGAGCAGTACTTC. Translated: CASSSGRNYEQYF.

The rearrangement uses TRBV5-4 and TRBJ2-1; TRBD2 matches at 9 bases. V was clipped by 4 bases and J by 0 bases; unmatched bases: 8. This CDR3 comprises 17 residues. Germline V CDR1 and CDR2: SGHNT, YYREEE (reference sequence). CDR3 in amino acids: CASSRQTSGSSYNEQFF. For the CDR3, the DNA is TGTGCCAGCAGCAGGCAGACTAGCGGTAGCTCCTACAATGAGCAGTTCTTC.

The CDR3: CASSLYSGTNEKLFF. The CDR3 DNA follows: TGTGCCAGCAGCTTGTACAGTGGGACTAATGAAAAACTGTTTTTT. V gene TRBV5-8 combines with J gene TRBJ1-4; no clear D gene. Germline V lookup: CDR1 SGHTS, CDR2 YDEGEE. This CDR3 spans 15 amino acids. V lost 1 base to trimming and J lost 2 bases, with 9 bases between them.

CDR3 bases: TGTGCCAGCAGCCGTGCGTTAGGACAGCGGACTTCGGACATTCAGTACTTC. It is translated as CASSRALGQRTSDIQYF. J is TRBJ2-4 and V is TRBV7-9; D possibly corresponds to TRBD1 (6 bases). CDR3 length: 17 residues. In germline, CDR1 is SEHNR, CDR2 FQNEAQ (reference sequence). V was trimmed by 5 bases and J by 8 bases, leaving 25 bases between them.

The V and J genes are TRBV2 and TRBJ2-6; possibly TRBD2 for D (5 bases). Germline CDR1 is SNHLY and CDR2 is FYNNEI. V lost 7 bases, J lost 0 bases, and 13 bases lay in between. The CDR3 spans 16 residues. Here the CDR3 DNA reads TGTGCCAGCAAGGTAGCGTCAAGCTCTGGGGCCAACGTCCTGACTTTC. Translated, it gives CASKVASSSGANVLTF.

The chain couples TRBV13 to TRBJ1-5, with D tentatively TRBD1 (6 bases). CDR1 and CDR2 (germline): PRHDT, FYEKMQ (reference sequence). This CDR3 is built from 18 residues. The V and J ends lost 0 bases and 6 bases respectively, with 21 bases between them. The CDR3 nucleotides read TGTGCCAGCAGCTTAGGCATGGCAGGGGCTAAAGGGAGTCAGCCCCAGCATTTT. Its translation is CASSLGMAGAKGSQPQHF.

This chain uses TRBV28 with TRBJ1-2, with 8 bases identical to TRBD1. The trim removed 5 bases at V and 3 bases at J, leaving 8 bases unmatched. The V gene's germline CDR1 is MDHEN and CDR2 SYDVKM. This CDR3 has 15 amino acids. The CDR3 reads CASSEPGGADYGYTF. DNA of the CDR3: TGTGCCAGCAGTGAGCCAGGGGGCGCGGACTATGGCTACACCTTC.

This clone has only one observation. The chain has TRBV18 and TRBJ1-2; possible D gene TRBD1, 6 bases. This CDR3 region has 15 residues. Germline V gives CDR1 KGHSH, CDR2 LQKENI. V was cut by 4 bases and J by 6 bases, with 18 bases left in between. In DNA, the CDR3 is TGTGCCAGCTCACAGGACAGCAGAATAGGGGATGGCTACACCTTC. As protein: CASSQDSRIGDGYTF.

The chain employs TRBV6-5 and TRBJ1-5; D remains unclear. V was shortened by 0 bases and J by 6 bases, with 15 bases between the two germline ends. Germline CDR1 is MNHEY and CDR2 is SVGAGI. This CDR3 contains 16 residues. CDR3: CASSYSAPKAGQPQHF. The CDR3 nucleotides read TGTGCCAGCAGTTACTCGGCCCCTAAAGCAGGTCAGCCCCAGCATTTT.

The rearrangement joins TRBV19 to TRBJ1-4; D uncertain. CDR3 length equals 15 residues. Germline V gene lookup returns CDR1 LNHDA and CDR2 SQIVND (reference sequence). The V and J ends lost 1 base and 5 bases respectively, with 11 bases between them. CDR3 nucleotide sequence: TGTGCCAGTAGTATAGGACGGACTAGAAATGAAAAACTGTTTTTT. Translated, it gives CASSIGRTRNEKLFF.

The chain recombines TRBV5-1 with TRBJ2-5; the D gene is possibly TRBD2 (6 bases). This CDR3 has 13 residues. Germline CDR1 and CDR2: SGHRS and YFSETQ. With 6 bases removed from V and 4 bases from J, the gap between germline ends came to 13 bases. In DNA form, the CDR3 reads TGCGCCAGCACCCCGATGCGGGGAGAGACCCAGTACTTC. Amino acids: CASTPMRGETQYF.

The chain couples TRBV7-2 to TRBJ1-2; 7 bases are shared with TRBD1. Per germline, CDR1 SGHTA and CDR2 FQGNSA. CDR3 length: 14 residues. V lost 1 base, J lost 3 bases, and 2 bases stayed unmatched. CDR3 DNA sequence: TGTGCCAGCAGCTTAGGTCAGGGGGACTATGGCTACACCTTC. Protein product: CASSLGQGDYGYTF.

The chain uses TRBV5-1 and TRBJ2-1; D is possibly TRBD2 (6 bases). Germline loops: CDR1 SGHRS, CDR2 YFSETQ. Between the trimmed V and J ends, which lost 4 bases and 0 bases, there was a span of 11 bases. The CDR3 has 15 residues. The CDR3 region has the DNA TGCGCCAGCAGCCAGCGGGCTGGCTCCTACAATGAGCAGTTCTTC. Its protein is CASSQRAGSYNEQFF.

This clone was recorded once. This chain links TRBV11-2 with TRBJ2-7, with 7 bases fitting TRBD1. Unmatched junction bases numbered 6, after V lost 4 bases and J lost 3 bases. Per the germline V gene, CDR1 is SGHAT and CDR2 is FQNNGV. This CDR3 contains 14 residues. This CDR3 reads CASSSQGSFYEQYF. In DNA form, the CDR3 reads TGTGCCAGCAGCTCACAGGGGTCCTTCTACGAGCAGTACTTC. The whole variable domain, remainder taken from reference TRBV11-2 and TRBJ2-7, is EAGVAQSPRYKIIEKRQSVAFWCNPISGHATLYWYQQILGQGPKLLIQFQNNGVVDDSQLPKDRFSAERLKGVDSTLKIQPAKLEDSAVYLCASSSQGSFYEQYFGPGTRLTVT.